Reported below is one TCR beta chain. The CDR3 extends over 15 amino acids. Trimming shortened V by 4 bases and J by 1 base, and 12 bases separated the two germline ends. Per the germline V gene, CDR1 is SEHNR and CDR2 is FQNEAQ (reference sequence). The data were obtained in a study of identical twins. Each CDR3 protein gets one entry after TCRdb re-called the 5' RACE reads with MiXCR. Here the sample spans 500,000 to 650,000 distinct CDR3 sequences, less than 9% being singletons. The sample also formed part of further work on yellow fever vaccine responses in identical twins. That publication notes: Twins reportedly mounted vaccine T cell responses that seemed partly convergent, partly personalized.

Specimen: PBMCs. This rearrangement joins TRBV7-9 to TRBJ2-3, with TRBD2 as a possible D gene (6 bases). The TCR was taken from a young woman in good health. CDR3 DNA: TGTGCCAGCAGCTCGGGGGACGTGGGCACAGATACGCAGTATTTT. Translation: CASSSGDVGTDTQYF.